The 31 T cell receptor beta chains in this list originate from one sample, sequenced in a study of regulatory T cells in long-lasting Graves disease. Construction of the TCR beta libraries employed iRepertoire HTBI primers in conjunction with Arm-PCR of CDR3 regions. Via MiXCR, TCRdb re-called the multiplex PCR reads, giving one row per CDR3 protein. In the table there are approximately 400,000 distinct CDR3 sequences, 20% to 30% of which are singletons. Documented time point: persistent/refractory GD, antithyroid drugs over 5 years with positive TRAb. Preparation of the TCR library used RNA extracted from PBMCs. Material: peripheral blood mononuclear cells (PBMCs), obtained when the disease was refractory, from a patient treated with antithyroid drugs. The source is a female donor with Graves disease.

In its sample, this clonotype was seen many times. This CDR3 reads CATSDSGPEKLFF. The CDR3 nucleotides are TGTGCCACCAGTGATTCGGGGCCCGAAAAACTGTTTTTT. V is TRBV24-1 and J is TRBJ1-4; possible D gene TRBD1, 5 bases. This CDR3 has 13 amino acids. Germline V gene lookup returns CDR1 KGHDR and CDR2 SFDVKD. V was cut by 2 bases and J by 8 bases, with 8 bases left in between.

Written as DNA, the CDR3 is TGTGCCAGCAGCCAAACCGACGGAGGACAGGCAAGTCGGTACTTC. This encodes CASSQTDGGQASRYF. The rearrangement joins TRBV3-1 to TRBJ2-7; 7 nucleotides align to TRBD1. Trimming at V came to 2 bases and at J to 12 bases, leaving 16 bases not matched to a gene. Germline assignment: CDR1 LGHDT and CDR2 YNNKEL (reference sequence). The CDR3 has 15 residues.

Remarks on this clonotype: This clone may be a read error of a much larger clone one base away. For the CDR3, the DNA is TGTGCCAGCAAGACCCGGAGGTGGAATCAGTCCCAGCATTTT. Amino acids: CASKTRRWNQSQHF. The V gene is TRBV28, the J gene TRBJ1-5; D is uncertain. CDR1 MDHEN and CDR2 SYDVKM come from the germline V gene. The CDR3 has 14 amino acids.

This clonotype has just a few counts. This chain uses TRBV12-3 or TRBV12-4 with TRBJ2-3, with 9 bases matching TRBD1. The CDR3 sequence is 15 residues long. Trimming at V came to 5 bases and at J to 5 bases, leaving 8 bases not matched to a gene. The CDR3: CASSPMGQGRDTQYF. CDR3 DNA sequence: TGTGCCAGCAGTCCTATGGGACAGGGAAGAGATACGCAGTATTTT.

This clonotype was observed at least ten times. The rearrangement joins TRBV5-6 to TRBJ2-1, with TRBD2 as a possible D gene (5 bases). There are 16 residues in the CDR3. Trimming took 0 bases from V and 3 from J, leaving 13 bases between them. Germline lookup yields CDR1 SGHDT and CDR2 YYEEEE. This chain's CDR3 is CASSLVGGWNYNEQFF. For the CDR3, the DNA is TGTGCCAGCAGCTTGGTTGGCGGGTGGAACTACAATGAGCAGTTCTTC.

The chain uses TRBV19 and TRBJ1-1; 7 bases line up with TRBD1. The CDR3 totals 15 residues. V was clipped by 8 bases and J by 3 bases; unmatched bases: 12. Per germline, CDR1 LNHDA and CDR2 SQIVND (reference sequence). The CDR3 region has the DNA TGTGCCAGTCTACCGAGGGCACAGGGGTACACTGAAGCTTTCTTT. Protein sequence: CASLPRAQGYTEAFF. The whole variable domain, filled in from reference TRBV19 and TRBJ1-1, reads DGGITQSPKYLFRKEGQNVTLSCEQNLNHDAMYWYRQDPGQGLRLIYYSQIVNDFQKGDIAEGYSVSREKKESFPLTVTSAQKNPTAFYLCASLPRAQGYTEAFFGQGTRLTVV.

The chain joins TRBV5-1 to TRBJ2-3; tentative D call: TRBD1 (6 bases). In germline, CDR1 is SGHRS, CDR2 YFSETQ. CDR3 length: 16 amino acids. V shed 0 bases and J shed 1 base, with 12 bases lying between them. CDR3 DNA: TGCGCCAGCAGCTTGGGGGACAAAGGCGGCACAGATACGCAGTATTTT. Translation: CASSLGDKGGTDTQYF. The variable domain in full, with the rest retrieved from reference TRBV5-1 and TRBJ2-3, is KAGVTQTPRYLIKTRGQQVTLSCSPISGHRSVSWYQQTPGQGLQFLFEYFSETQRNKGNFPGRFSGRQFSNSRSEMNVSTLELGDSALYLCASSLGDKGGTDTQYFGPGTRLTVL.

This clonotype was detected only a few times. The chain combines TRBV4-2 with TRBJ2-5; possibly TRBD1 for D (6 bases). The ends were cut back, 3 bases at V and 1 base at J, with 12 bases in the middle. Germline V CDR1 and CDR2: LGHNA, YNFKEQ. There are 15 residues in the CDR3. CDR3 region: CASSQEGQSQETQYF. In DNA form, the CDR3 reads TGTGCCAGCAGCCAGGAAGGACAGTCCCAAGAGACCCAGTACTTC.

This clonotype appeared many times. The chain joins TRBV2 to TRBJ2-2; weak D call: TRBD1 (5 bases). Germline CDR1 is SNHLY and CDR2 is FYNNEI. This CDR3 spans 15 amino acids. V was trimmed by 3 bases and J by 2 bases, leaving 10 bases between them. The CDR3 DNA reads TGTGCCAGCAGTGAGAAGGGGCCAAACACCGGGGAGCTGTTTTTT. It translates to CASSEKGPNTGELFF.

About this clonotype itself: Compared with germline, one end of the junction differs, possibly owing to a read error. The chain uses TRBV6-1 and TRBJ1-5; D is unclear. The CDR3 runs to 16 residues. CDR1 is MNHNS and CDR2 is SASEGT in the germline V gene. CDR3 in DNA: TGTACCAGCACCATACTGTCGGGATATAGCAATCAGCCCCAGCATTTT. This sequence encodes CTSTILSGYSNQPQHF.

This clonotype was observed at least ten times. The chain carries TRBV13 and TRBJ1-6; D possibly corresponds to TRBD1 (5 bases). Trimming removed 5 bases from V and 10 bases from J, with 15 bases in between. CDR3 length: 14 amino acids. Germline values: CDR1 PRHDT, CDR2 FYEKMQ (reference sequence). Written as DNA, the CDR3 is TGTGCCAGCAGCGCCTTCGGCGGGGGGTCACCCCTCCACTTT. Its translation: CASSAFGGGSPLHF.

This clonotype was picked up many times. The CDR3 loop reads CSARTGRVTKGQYF. Written as DNA, the CDR3 is TGCAGTGCTAGAACCGGGAGAGTAACAAAGGGCCAGTACTTC. The chain combines TRBV20-1 with TRBJ2-5; TRBD2 might be the D (6 bases). This CDR3 has 14 amino acids. Germline loops: CDR1 DFQATT, CDR2 SNEGSKA (reference sequence). Trimming cost V 2 bases and J 10 bases, with 20 bases left between them.

On this clonotype itself: A read error may explain this, as a much larger clone is one base away. The J gene is TRBJ1-5, the V gene TRBV20-1; maybe TRBD1 (6 bases). Germline V gene lookup returns CDR1 DFQATT and CDR2 SNEGSKA (reference sequence). CDR3 length: 14 residues. The V end was cut by 7 bases, the J end by 7 bases, with 20 bases between. The chain's CDR3 is CSERTEGVSQPQHF. The CDR3 nucleotides read TGCAGTGAGAGGACAGAGGGGGTATCCCAGCCCCAGCATTTT.

The chain couples TRBV7-2 to TRBJ1-2, with a weak D call TRBD1 (6 bases). Germline assignment: CDR1 SGHTA and CDR2 FQGNSA. V was cut by 1 base and J by 4 bases, with 10 bases left in between. The CDR3 consists of 14 residues. CDR3 in amino acids: CASSLGQVGYGYTF. In DNA form, the CDR3 reads TGTGCCAGCAGCTTAGGACAGGTCGGCTATGGCTACACCTTC.

The V and J genes are TRBV18 and TRBJ1-2, with a possible D match to TRBD1 (6 bases). This CDR3 comprises 15 residues. V lost 6 bases to trimming and J lost 4 bases, with 18 bases between them. Germline CDR1 and CDR2: KGHSH and LQKENI. The CDR3: CASSLNRDRVYGYTF. CDR3 sequence (DNA): TGTGCCAGCTCGCTGAACAGGGATCGAGTCTATGGCTACACCTTC.

This clonotype was observed a few times. The chain combines TRBV20-1 with TRBJ2-2; 8 bases are a match to TRBD1. Unmatched junction bases numbered 14, after V lost 3 bases and J lost 5 bases. Germline V CDR1 and CDR2: DFQATT, SNEGSKA (reference sequence). CDR3 length: 17 residues. The CDR3 region is CSARASDRVVGTGELFF. The DNA for the CDR3 is TGCAGTGCTAGGGCCTCGGACAGGGTGGTGGGAACCGGGGAGCTGTTTTTT.

V usage is TRBV7-2 and J usage is TRBJ1-1; D might be TRBD1 (6 bases). This CDR3 comprises 15 residues. V lost 5 bases to trimming and J lost 5 bases, with 18 bases between them. Germline V gene lookup returns CDR1 SGHTA and CDR2 FQGNSA. Written as DNA, the CDR3 is TGTGCCAGCAGCCCAGCCGGGGGGGGGGCGACTGAAGCTTTCTTT. It codes for CASSPAGGGATEAFF.

This clonotype was detected ten times or more. The chain employs TRBV2 and TRBJ1-2, with 8 positions matching TRBD1. CDR1 SNHLY and CDR2 FYNNEI come from the germline V gene. This CDR3 is built from 13 residues. The trim removed 1 base at V and 5 bases at J, leaving 0 bases unmatched. The CDR3 protein is CASSEGTGYGYTF. In nucleotides, the CDR3 is TGTGCCAGCAGTGAAGGGACAGGGTATGGCTACACCTTC. Full variable domain (missing parts from reference TRBV2 and TRBJ1-2): EPEVTQTPSHQVTQMGQEVILRCVPISNHLYFYWYRQILGQKVEFLVSFYNNEISEKSEIFDDQFSVERPDGSNFTLKIRSTKLEDSAMYFCASSEGTGYGYTFGSGTRLTVV.

Details on this clonotype: This sequence may be a read error, since a much larger clone differs from it by one base. The genes are TRBV14 and TRBJ2-1, with D possibly TRBD1 on 6 matching bases. The CDR3 is 14 residues long. V gave up 2 bases and J gave up 10 bases, with 15 bases separating them. Germline lookup yields CDR1 SGHDN and CDR2 FVKESK. The CDR3 DNA follows: TGTGCCAGCAGCCAACAGGACAGACCCTACGAGCAGTTCTTC. It codes for CASSQQDRPYEQFF. Supplemented by reference TRBV14 and TRBJ2-1, the full variable domain reads EAGVTQFPSHSVIEKGQTVTLRCDPISGHDNLYWYRRVMGKEIKFLLHFVKESKQDESGMPNNRFLAERTGGTYSTLKVQPAELEDSGVYFCASSQQDRPYEQFFGPGTRLTVL.

This sequence joins TRBV15 and TRBJ1-5, with 8 bases matching TRBD1. The trim removed 1 base at V and 4 bases at J, leaving 3 bases unmatched. In germline, CDR1 is LNHNV, CDR2 YYDKDF (reference sequence). This CDR3 region has 15 residues. CDR3 bases: TGTGCCACCAGCAGAGCCGGGACAGGAAATCAGCCCCAGCATTTT. Protein product: CATSRAGTGNQPQHF.

This rearrangement joins TRBV29-1 to TRBJ2-7; D not certain. With 5 bases removed from V and 0 bases from J, the gap between germline ends came to 11 bases. The CDR3 length is 13 residues. In germline, CDR1 is SQVTM, CDR2 ANQGSEA. The DNA for the CDR3 is TGCAGCGTTTTGAGTCCCGTCTCCTACGAGCAGTACTTC. Encoded protein: CSVLSPVSYEQYF.

This clonotype has a handful of counts. The rearrangement links TRBV12-3 or TRBV12-4 to TRBJ2-1; D is perhaps TRBD2 (5 bases). This CDR3 is built from 15 residues. Between the trimmed V and J ends, which lost 6 bases and 4 bases, there was a span of 16 bases. The CDR3: CASSLPLGVYNEQFF. The CDR3 DNA follows: TGTGCCAGCAGCCTCCCTCTCGGGGTTTACAATGAGCAGTTCTTC.

V is TRBV29-1 and J is TRBJ2-7, with 7 bases aligning to TRBD1. J was trimmed by 1 base and V by 8 bases; bases with no gene match: 8. This CDR3 has 13 residues. Germline assignment: CDR1 SQVTM and CDR2 ANQGSEA. This CDR3 reads CSPTEGASYEQYF. As DNA, the CDR3 is TGCAGCCCTACAGAGGGGGCTTCCTACGAGCAGTACTTC.

The CDR3 is CASSKSEPLNQPQHF. Here the CDR3 DNA reads TGTGCCAGTAGTAAGTCGGAACCGCTCAATCAGCCCCAGCATTTT. The chain employs TRBV19 and TRBJ1-5; D unclear. Germline V gene data show CDR1 as LNHDA and CDR2 as SQIVND (reference sequence). Trimming removed 4 bases from V and 3 bases from J, with 13 bases in between. This CDR3 contains 15 residues.

The chain couples TRBV28 to TRBJ1-5; 11 bases are shared with TRBD1. Trimming removed 6 bases from V and 1 base from J; junction bases left unmatched: 8. Germline V gene lookup returns CDR1 MDHEN and CDR2 SYDVKM. The CDR3 contains 17 residues. For the CDR3, the DNA is TGTGCCAGCAGGCGGACAGGGGGCCATATAAGCAATCAGCCCCAGCATTTT. This codes for CASRRTGGHISNQPQHF.

The chain combines TRBV12-5 with TRBJ2-1; tentative D call: TRBD1 (6 bases). This CDR3 region has 17 residues. CDR1 is LGHNT, CDR2 FRNRAP, per germline. Deletions cut 0 bases from V and 3 bases from J, with 15 bases between. This CDR3 is CASGLVPLGAGYNEQFF. CDR3 bases: TGTGCTAGTGGTTTGGTGCCATTGGGGGCAGGCTACAATGAGCAGTTCTTC.

This rearrangement joins TRBV20-1 to TRBJ2-6; tentative D call: TRBD2 (7 bases). There are 16 residues in the CDR3. From germline, CDR1 is DFQATT and CDR2 SNEGSKA (reference sequence). V was pared by 6 bases and J by 2 bases, with 17 bases between. CDR3 sequence: CSAKGGASTGANVLTF. The CDR3 DNA sequence: TGCAGTGCCAAGGGGGGGGCTTCTACTGGGGCCAACGTCCTGACTTTC.

This clonotype was detected a few times. The chain joins TRBV30 to TRBJ2-1; 11 bases line up with TRBD2. With 0 bases clipped from V and 7 bases from J, the junction kept 5 bases outside the gene matches. CDR1 is GTSNPN, CDR2 SVGIG, per germline (reference sequence). This CDR3 contains 15 residues. The CDR3 region is CAWSVQLAGDNEQFF. The CDR3 nucleotides read TGTGCCTGGAGTGTCCAACTAGCGGGAGATAATGAGCAGTTCTTC.

This rearrangement joins TRBV7-9 to TRBJ2-7; maybe TRBD1 (5 bases). Germline loops: CDR1 SEHNR, CDR2 FQNEAQ (reference sequence). The CDR3 is 14 amino acids. V gave up 0 bases and J gave up 6 bases, with 12 bases separating them. The chain's CDR3 is CASSLAAGKGEQYF. For the CDR3, the DNA is TGTGCCAGCAGCTTAGCGGCAGGGAAGGGCGAGCAGTACTTC.

This clonotype came up many times. J is TRBJ1-5 and V is TRBV2, with D uncertain. This CDR3 spans 14 amino acids. The V and J ends lost 7 bases and 3 bases respectively, with 13 bases between them. CDR1 is SNHLY, CDR2 FYNNEI, per germline. CDR3 loop: CASTGEVFNQPQHF. For the CDR3, the DNA is TGTGCCAGCACTGGGGAGGTTTTCAATCAGCCCCAGCATTTT.

This clonotype came up many times. The chain joins TRBV12-3 or TRBV12-4 to TRBJ2-1, with 9 bases lining up with TRBD2. V trimming: 6 bases; J trimming: 3 bases; junction bases outside the gene matches: 9. The length of the CDR3 is 16 residues. In nucleotides, the CDR3 is TGTGCCAGCAGCCCGGTGTCGACTAGCGGCTACAATGAGCAGTTCTTC. Its translation: CASSPVSTSGYNEQFF.